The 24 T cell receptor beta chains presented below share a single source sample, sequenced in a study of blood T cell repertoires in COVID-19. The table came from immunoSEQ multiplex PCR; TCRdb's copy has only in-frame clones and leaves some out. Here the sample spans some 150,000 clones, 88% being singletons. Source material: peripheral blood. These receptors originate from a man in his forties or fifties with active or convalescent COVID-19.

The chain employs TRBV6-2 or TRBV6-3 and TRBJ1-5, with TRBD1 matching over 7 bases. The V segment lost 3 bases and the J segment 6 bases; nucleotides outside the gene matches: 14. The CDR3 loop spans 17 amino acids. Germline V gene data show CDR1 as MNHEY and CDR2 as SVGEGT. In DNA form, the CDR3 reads TGTGCCAGCAGTTATTTCGCCGGGACAGTGAGGCCTCAGCCCCAGCATTTT. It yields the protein CASSYFAGTVRPQPQHF.

CDR3 amino acids: CASSLWDRVTEAFF. In DNA form, the CDR3 reads TGTGCCAGCAGCTTGTGGGACAGGGTTACTGAAGCTTTCTTT. This chain connects TRBV5-5 to TRBJ1-1; TRBD1 matches 9 bases. Trimming removed 1 base from V and 5 bases from J; junction bases left unmatched: 3. In germline, CDR1 is SGHKS, CDR2 YYEKEE (reference sequence). The CDR3 is 14 amino acids.

CDR3 DNA sequence: TGCGCCAGCAGCCAAGTCAGGGGGCTAAACACCGGGGAGCTGTTTTTT. Translating it yields CASSQVRGLNTGELFF. The rearrangement uses TRBV4-3 and TRBJ2-2, with 8 bases matching TRBD1. The trim removed 1 base at V and 2 bases at J, leaving 3 bases unmatched. The CDR3 spans 16 residues. The germline CDR1 and CDR2 sequences are LGHNA and YSLEER.

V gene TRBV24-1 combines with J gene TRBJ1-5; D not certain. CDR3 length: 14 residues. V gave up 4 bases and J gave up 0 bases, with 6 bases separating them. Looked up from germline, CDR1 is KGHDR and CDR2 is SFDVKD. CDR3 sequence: CATSDRLSNQPQHF. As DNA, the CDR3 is TGTGCCACCAGTGACCGACTTAGCAATCAGCCCCAGCATTTT.

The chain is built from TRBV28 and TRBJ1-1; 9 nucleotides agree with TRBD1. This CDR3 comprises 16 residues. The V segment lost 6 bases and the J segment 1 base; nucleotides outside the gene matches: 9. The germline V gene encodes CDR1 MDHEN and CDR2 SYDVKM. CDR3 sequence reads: CASSRDRVVGNTEAFF. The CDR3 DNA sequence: TGTGCCAGCAGCCGGGACAGGGTCGTAGGGAACACTGAAGCTTTCTTT.

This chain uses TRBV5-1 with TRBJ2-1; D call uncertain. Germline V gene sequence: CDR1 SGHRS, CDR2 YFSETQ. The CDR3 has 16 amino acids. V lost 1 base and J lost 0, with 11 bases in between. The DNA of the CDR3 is TGCGCCAGCAGCTTGACCGCGGCCAGCTCCTACAATGAGCAGTTCTTC. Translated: CASSLTAASSYNEQFF.

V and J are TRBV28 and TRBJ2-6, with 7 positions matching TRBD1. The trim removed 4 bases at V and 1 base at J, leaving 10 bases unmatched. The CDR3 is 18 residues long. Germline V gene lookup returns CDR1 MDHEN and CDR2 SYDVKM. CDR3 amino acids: CASSSGQPGQSGANVLTF. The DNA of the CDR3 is TGTGCCAGCAGTTCGGGACAGCCGGGCCAATCTGGGGCCAACGTCCTGACTTTC.

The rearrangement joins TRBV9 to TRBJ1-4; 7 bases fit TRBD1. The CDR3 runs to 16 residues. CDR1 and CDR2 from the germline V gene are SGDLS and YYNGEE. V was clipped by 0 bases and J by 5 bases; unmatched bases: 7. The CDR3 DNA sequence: TGTGCCAGCAGCGTAGACGTGGGACAGAGCAATGAAAAACTGTTTTTT. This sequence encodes CASSVDVGQSNEKLFF.

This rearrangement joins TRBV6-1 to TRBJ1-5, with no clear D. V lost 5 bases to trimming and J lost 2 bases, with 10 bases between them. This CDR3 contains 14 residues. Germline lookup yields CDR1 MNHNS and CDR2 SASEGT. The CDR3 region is CASSSTGGNQPQHF. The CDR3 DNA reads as TGTGCCAGCAGTTCCACCGGGGGCAATCAGCCCCAGCATTTT.

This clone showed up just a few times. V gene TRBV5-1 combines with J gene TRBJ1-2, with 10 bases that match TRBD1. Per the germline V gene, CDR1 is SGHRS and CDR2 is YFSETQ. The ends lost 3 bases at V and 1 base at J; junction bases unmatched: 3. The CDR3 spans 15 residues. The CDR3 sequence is CASSSGTGVNYGYTF. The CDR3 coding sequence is TGCGCCAGCAGCTCCGGGACAGGGGTTAACTATGGCTACACCTTC.

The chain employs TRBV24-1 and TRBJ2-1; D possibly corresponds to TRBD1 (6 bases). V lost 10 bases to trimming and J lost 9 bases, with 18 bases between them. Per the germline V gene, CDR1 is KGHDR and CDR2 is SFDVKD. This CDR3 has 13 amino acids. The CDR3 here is CATTGIDSREQFF. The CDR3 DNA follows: TGTGCCACTACAGGGATAGACAGTCGTGAGCAGTTCTTC.

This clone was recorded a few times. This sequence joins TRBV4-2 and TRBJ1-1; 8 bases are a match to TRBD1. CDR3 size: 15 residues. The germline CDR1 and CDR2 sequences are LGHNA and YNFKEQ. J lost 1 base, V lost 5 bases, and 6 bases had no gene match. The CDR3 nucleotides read TGTGCCAGCAGCACCCGGACAGGGTCGAACACTGAAGCTTTCTTT. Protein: CASSTRTGSNTEAFF.

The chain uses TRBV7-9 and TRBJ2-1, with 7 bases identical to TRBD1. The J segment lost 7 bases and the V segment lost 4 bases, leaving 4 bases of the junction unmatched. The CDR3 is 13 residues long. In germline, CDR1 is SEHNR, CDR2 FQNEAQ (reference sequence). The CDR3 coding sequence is TGTGCCAGCAGCTCCACAGGGGTTAATGAGCAGTTCTTC. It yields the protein CASSSTGVNEQFF.

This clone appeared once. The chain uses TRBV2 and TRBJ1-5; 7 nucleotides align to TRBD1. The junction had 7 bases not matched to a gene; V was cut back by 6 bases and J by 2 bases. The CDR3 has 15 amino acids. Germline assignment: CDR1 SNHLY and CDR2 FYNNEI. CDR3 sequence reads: CASSVTGEGNQPQHF. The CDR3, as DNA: TGTGCCAGCAGCGTAACAGGGGAGGGCAATCAGCCCCAGCATTTT. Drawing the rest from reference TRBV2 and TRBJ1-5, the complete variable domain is EPEVTQTPSHQVTQMGQEVILRCVPISNHLYFYWYRQILGQKVEFLVSFYNNEISEKSEIFDDQFSVERPDGSNFTLKIRSTKLEDSAMYFCASSVTGEGNQPQHFGDGTRLSIL.

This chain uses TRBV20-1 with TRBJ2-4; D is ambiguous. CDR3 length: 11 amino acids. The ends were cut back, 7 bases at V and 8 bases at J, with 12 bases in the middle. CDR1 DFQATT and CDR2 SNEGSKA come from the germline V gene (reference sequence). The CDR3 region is CSVTQRDIQYF. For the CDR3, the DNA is TGCAGTGTAACTCAACGGGACATTCAGTACTTC.

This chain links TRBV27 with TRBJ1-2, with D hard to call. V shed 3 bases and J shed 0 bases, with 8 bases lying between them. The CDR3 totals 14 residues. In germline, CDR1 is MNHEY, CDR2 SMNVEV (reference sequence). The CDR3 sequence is CASSFAPTNYGYTF. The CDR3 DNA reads TGTGCCAGCAGTTTCGCACCTACTAACTATGGCTACACCTTC.

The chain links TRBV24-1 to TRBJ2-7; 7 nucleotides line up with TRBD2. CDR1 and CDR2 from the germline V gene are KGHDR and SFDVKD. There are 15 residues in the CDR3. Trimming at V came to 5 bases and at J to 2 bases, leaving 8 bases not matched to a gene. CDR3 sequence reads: CATSVGGSLTYEQYF. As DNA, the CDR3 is TGTGCCACCAGTGTTGGCGGGAGCCTCACCTACGAGCAGTACTTC.

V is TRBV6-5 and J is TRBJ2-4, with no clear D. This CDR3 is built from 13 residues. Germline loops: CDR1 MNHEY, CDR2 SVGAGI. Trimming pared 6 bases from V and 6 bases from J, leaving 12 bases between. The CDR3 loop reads CASRRHDGNIQYF. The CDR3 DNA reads TGTGCCAGCAGAAGACACGACGGAAACATTCAGTACTTC.

CDR3 DNA: TGTGCCAGCAGCTTGGGGGGGGGCTCCTACAATGAGCAGTTCTTC. Protein: CASSLGGGSYNEQFF. V usage is TRBV5-4 and J usage is TRBJ2-1, with 7 bases lining up with TRBD2. Germline CDR1 is SGHNT and CDR2 is YYREEE (reference sequence). The V segment lost 0 bases and the J segment 0 bases; nucleotides outside the gene matches: 0. CDR3 length equals 15 residues. Combining the CDR3 with reference TRBV5-4 and TRBJ2-1 gives the whole variable domain ETGVTQSPTHLIKTRGQQVTLRCSSQSGHNTVSWYQQALGQGPQFIFQYYREEENGRGNFPPRFSGLQFPNYSSELNVNALELDDSALYLCASSLGGGSYNEQFFGPGTRLTVL.

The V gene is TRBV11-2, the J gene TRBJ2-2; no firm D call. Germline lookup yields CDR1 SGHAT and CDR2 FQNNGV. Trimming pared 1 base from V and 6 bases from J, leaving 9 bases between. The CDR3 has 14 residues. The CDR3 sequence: CASSLGGFSGELFF. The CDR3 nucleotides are TGTGCCAGCAGCTTAGGAGGCTTTTCCGGGGAGCTGTTTTTT.

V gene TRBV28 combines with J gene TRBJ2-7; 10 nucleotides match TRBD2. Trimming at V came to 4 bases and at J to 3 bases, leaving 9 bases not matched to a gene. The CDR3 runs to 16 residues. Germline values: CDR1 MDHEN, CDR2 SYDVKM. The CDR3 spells CASSSPRTSGFYEQYF. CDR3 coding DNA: TGTGCCAGCAGTTCACCCCGGACTAGCGGTTTCTACGAGCAGTACTTC. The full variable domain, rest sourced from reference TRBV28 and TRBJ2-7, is DVKVTQSSRYLVKRTGEKVFLECVQDMDHENMFWYRQDPGLGLRLIYFSYDVKMKEKGDIPEGYSVSREKKERFSLILESASTNQTSMYLCASSSPRTSGFYEQYFGPGTRLTVT.

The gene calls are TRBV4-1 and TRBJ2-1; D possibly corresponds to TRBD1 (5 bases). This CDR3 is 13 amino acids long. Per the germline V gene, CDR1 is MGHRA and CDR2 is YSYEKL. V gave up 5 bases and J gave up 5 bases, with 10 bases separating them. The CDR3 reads CASSLQANNEQFF. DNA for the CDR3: TGCGCCAGCAGCTTACAGGCGAACAATGAGCAGTTCTTC.

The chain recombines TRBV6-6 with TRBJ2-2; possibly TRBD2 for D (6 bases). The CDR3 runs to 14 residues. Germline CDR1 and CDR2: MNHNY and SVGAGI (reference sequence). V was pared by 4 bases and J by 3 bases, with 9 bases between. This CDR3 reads CASSLQRDTGELFF. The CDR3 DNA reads TGTGCCAGCAGTTTACAGCGGGACACCGGGGAGCTGTTTTTT.

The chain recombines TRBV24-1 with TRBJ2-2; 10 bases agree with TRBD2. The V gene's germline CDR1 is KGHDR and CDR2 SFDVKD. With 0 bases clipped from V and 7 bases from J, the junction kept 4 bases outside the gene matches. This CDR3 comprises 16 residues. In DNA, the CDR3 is TGTGCCACCAGTGATTTGACGGGACTAGCGAGCGGGGAGCTGTTTTTT. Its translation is CATSDLTGLASGELFF.